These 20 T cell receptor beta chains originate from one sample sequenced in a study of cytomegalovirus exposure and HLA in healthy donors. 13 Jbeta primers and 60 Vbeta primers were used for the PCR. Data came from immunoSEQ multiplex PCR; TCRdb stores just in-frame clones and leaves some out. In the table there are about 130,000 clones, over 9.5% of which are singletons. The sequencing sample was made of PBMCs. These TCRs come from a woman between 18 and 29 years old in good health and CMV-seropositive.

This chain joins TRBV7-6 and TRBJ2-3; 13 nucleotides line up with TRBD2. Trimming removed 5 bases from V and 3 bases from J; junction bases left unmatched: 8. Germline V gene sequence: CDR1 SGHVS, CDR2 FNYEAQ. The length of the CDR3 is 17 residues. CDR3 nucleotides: TGTGCCAGCAGCGGAAGACTAGCGGGAGGACGAACAGATACGCAGTATTTT. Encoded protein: CASSGRLAGGRTDTQYF.

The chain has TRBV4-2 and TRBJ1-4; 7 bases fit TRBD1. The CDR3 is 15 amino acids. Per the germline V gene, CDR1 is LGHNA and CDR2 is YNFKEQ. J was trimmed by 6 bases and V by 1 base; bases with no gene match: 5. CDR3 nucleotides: TGTGCCAGCAGCCAAGGGGGCAGGGGGGATGAAAAACTGTTTTTT. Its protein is CASSQGGRGDEKLFF.

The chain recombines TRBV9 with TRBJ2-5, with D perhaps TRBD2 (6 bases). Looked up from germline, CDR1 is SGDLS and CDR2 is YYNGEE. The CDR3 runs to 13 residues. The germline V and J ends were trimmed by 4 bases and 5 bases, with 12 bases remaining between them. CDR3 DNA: TGTGCCAGCAGCCCAGGGAGGTGGGAGACCCAGTACTTC. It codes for CASSPGRWETQYF.

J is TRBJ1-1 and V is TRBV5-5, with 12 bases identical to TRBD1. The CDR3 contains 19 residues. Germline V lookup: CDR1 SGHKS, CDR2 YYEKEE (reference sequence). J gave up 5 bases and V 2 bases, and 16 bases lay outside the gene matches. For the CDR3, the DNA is TGTGCCAGCAGCTTACAGTTGGGACAGGGGGCAATGTTCGGGACTGAAGCTTTCTTT. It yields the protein CASSLQLGQGAMFGTEAFF.

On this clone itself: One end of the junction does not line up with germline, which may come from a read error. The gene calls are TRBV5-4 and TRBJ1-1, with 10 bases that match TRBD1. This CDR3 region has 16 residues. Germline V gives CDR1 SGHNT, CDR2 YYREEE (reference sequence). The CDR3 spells CAGSPPVGQGGTEAFF. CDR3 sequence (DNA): TGTGCCGGCAGCCCACCCGTCGGACAGGGGGGGACTGAAGCTTTCTTT.

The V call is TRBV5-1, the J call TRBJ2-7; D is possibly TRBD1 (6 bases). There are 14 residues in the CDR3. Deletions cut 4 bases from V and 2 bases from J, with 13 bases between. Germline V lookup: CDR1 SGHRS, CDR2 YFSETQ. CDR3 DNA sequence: TGCGCCAGCAGCCTGCTAGGGGGAGCCTACGAGCAGTACTTC. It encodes CASSLLGGAYEQYF.

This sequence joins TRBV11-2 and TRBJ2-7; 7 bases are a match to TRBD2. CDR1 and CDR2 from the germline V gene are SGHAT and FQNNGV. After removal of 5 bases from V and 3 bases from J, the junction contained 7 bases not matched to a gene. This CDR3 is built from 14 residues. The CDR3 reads CASSREAGNYEQYF. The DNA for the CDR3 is TGTGCCAGCAGCCGGGAGGCGGGAAACTACGAGCAGTACTTC.

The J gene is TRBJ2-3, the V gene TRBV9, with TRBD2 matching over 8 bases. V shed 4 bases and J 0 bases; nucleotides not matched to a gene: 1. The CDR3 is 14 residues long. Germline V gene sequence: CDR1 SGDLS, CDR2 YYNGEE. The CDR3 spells CASSRGGSTDTQYF. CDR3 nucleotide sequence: TGTGCCAGCAGCCGCGGGGGGAGCACAGATACGCAGTATTTT.

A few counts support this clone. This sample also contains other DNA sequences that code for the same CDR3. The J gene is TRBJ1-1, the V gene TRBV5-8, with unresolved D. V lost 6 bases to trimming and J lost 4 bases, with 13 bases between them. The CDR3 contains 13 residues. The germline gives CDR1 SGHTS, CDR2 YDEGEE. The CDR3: CASIFPRGTEAFF. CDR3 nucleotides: TGTGCCAGCATCTTTCCTCGGGGCACTGAAGCTTTCTTT. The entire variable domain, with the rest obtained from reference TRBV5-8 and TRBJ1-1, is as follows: EAGVTQSPTHLIKTRGQQATLRCSPISGHTSVYWYQQALGLGLQFLLWYDEGEERNRGNFPPRFSGRQFPNYSSELNVNALELEDSALYLCASIFPRGTEAFFGQGTRLTVV.

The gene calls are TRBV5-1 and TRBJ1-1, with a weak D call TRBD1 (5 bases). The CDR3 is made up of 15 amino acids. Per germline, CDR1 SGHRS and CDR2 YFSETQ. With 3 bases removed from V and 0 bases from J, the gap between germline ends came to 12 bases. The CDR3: CASSSTTDLNTEAFF. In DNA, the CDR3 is TGCGCCAGCAGCTCGACGACAGATTTGAACACTGAAGCTTTCTTT.

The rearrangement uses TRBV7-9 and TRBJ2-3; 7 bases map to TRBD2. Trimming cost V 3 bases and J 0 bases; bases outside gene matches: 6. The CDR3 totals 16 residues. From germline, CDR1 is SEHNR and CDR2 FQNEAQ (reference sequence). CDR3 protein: CASSFGSSGSTDTQYF. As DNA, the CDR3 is TGTGCCAGCAGCTTTGGGTCTAGCGGTAGCACAGATACGCAGTATTTT. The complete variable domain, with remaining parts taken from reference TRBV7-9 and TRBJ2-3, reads DTGVSQNPRHKITKRGQNVTFRCDPISEHNRLYWYRQTLGQGPEFLTYFQNEAQLEKSRLLSDRFSAERPKGSFSTLEIQRTEQGDSAMYLCASSFGSSGSTDTQYFGPGTRLTVL.

CDR3 residues: CASSLGQALGEQYF. DNA of the CDR3: TGTGCCAGCAGTCTTGGGCAGGCTCTGGGCGAGCAGTACTTC. This chain links TRBV25-1 with TRBJ2-7; the D is unclear. Germline V gene lookup returns CDR1 MGHDK and CDR2 SYGVNS. Trimming removed 5 bases at V and 6 bases at J, with 17 bases between. The CDR3 runs to 14 residues.

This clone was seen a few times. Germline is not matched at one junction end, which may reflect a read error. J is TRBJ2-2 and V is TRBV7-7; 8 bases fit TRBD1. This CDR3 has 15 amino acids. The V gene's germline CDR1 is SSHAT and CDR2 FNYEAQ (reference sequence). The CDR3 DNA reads TGTGCTAGCAGCTCCGGGACAGGCTTCGGCGGGGAGCTGTTTTTT. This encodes CASSSGTGFGGELFF.

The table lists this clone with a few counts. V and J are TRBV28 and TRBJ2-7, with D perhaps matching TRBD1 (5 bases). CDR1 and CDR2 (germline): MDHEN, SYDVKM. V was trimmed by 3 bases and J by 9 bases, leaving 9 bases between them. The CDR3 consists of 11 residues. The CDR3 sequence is CASSFGHGQYF. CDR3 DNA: TGTGCCAGCAGTTTCGGACACGGGCAGTACTTC.

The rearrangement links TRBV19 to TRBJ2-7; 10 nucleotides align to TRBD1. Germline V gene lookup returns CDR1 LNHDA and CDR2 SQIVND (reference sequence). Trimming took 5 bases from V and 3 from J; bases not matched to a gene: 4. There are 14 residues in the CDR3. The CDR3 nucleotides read TGTGCCAGTAGTGCCAGGACAGGGGGCTACGAGCAGTACTTC. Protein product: CASSARTGGYEQYF.

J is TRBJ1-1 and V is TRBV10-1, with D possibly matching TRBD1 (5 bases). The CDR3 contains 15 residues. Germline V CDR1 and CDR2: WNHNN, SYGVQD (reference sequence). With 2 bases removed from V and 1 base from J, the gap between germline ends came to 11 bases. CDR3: CASSEARAPNTEAFF. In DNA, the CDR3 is TGCGCCAGCAGTGAGGCCAGGGCCCCGAACACTGAAGCTTTCTTT.

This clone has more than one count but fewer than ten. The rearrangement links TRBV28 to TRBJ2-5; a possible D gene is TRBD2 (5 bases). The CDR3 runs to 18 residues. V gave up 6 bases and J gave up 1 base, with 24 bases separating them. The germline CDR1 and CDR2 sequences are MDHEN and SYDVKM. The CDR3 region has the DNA TGTGCCAGCAGATCGACGTGGGAGAGGATCAACCTCCAAGAGACCCAGTACTTC. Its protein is CASRSTWERINLQETQYF.

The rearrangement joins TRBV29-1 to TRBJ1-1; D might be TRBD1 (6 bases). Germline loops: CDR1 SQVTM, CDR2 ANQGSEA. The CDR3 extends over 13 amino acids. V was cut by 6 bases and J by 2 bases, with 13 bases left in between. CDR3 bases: TGCAGCGTGGGGGACACAGTAAACACTGAAGCTTTCTTT. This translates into CSVGDTVNTEAFF.

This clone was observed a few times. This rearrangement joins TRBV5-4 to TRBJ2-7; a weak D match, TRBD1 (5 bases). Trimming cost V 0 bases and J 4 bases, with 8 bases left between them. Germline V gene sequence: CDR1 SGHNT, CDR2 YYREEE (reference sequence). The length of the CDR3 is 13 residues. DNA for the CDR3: TGTGCCAGCAGCTTGGGGACAAATTACGAGCAGTACTTC. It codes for CASSLGTNYEQYF.

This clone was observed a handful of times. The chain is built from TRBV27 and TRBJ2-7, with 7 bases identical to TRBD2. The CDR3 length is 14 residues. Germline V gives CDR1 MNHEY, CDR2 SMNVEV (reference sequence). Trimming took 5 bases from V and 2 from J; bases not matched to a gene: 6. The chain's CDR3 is CASSRDYPAYEQYF. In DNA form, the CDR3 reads TGTGCCAGCAGTCGGGACTACCCGGCCTACGAGCAGTACTTC.